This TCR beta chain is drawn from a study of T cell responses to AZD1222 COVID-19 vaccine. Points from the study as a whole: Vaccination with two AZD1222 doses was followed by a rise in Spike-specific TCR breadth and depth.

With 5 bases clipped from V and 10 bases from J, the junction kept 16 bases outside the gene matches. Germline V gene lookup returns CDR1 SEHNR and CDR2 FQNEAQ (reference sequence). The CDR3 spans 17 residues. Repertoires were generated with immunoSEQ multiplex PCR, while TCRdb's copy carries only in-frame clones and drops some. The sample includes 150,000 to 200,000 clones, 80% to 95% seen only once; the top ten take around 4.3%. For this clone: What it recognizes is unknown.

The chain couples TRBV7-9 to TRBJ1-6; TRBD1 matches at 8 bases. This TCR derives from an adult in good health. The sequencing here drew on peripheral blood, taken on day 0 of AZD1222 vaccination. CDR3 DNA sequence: TGTGCCAGCAGCCCACACCCCGGACAGGGATTGAGGTCACCCCTCCACTTT. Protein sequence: CASSPHPGQGLRSPLHF.